The 2 T cell receptor beta chains below were found in one sample sequenced in a study of T-cell reconstitution after alpha-beta-depleted transplantation in children. This sample's TCRbeta library carried unique molecular identifier barcodes. Each CDR3 protein gets one entry after TCRdb re-called the PCR reads with MiXCR. The data hold about 230,000 distinct CDR3 sequences, with roughly a tenth observed a single time. The sample in question was PBMCs, obtained before TCRalphabeta/CD19-depleted stem cell transplant. The receptors were sampled from a child less than two years old with acute myeloid leukemia, due to receive a stem cell transplant.

This clonotype was observed many times. The V gene is TRBV9, the J gene TRBJ1-2, with 11 positions matching TRBD1. The CDR3 is made up of 16 amino acids. The V segment lost 4 bases and the J segment 7 bases; nucleotides outside the gene matches: 12. Germline assignment: CDR1 SGDLS and CDR2 YYNGEE. CDR3: CASSPWRTGGASGYTF. Written as DNA, the CDR3 is TGTGCCAGCAGCCCCTGGAGGACAGGGGGCGCGAGTGGCTACACCTTC.

This clonotype was seen ten or more times. The CDR3 DNA sequence: TGCGCCAGCAGCCCGCGACTAGCGGGAGTCTACGAGCAGTACTTC. Translated: CASSPRLAGVYEQYF. The chain links TRBV5-1 to TRBJ2-7; 12 nucleotides line up with TRBD2. CDR3 length equals 15 residues. Germline V gene data show CDR1 as SGHRS and CDR2 as YFSETQ. With V trimmed by 4 bases and J by 3 bases, 5 bases remained unmatched. Combining the CDR3 with reference TRBV5-1 and TRBJ2-7 gives the whole variable domain KAGVTQTPRYLIKTRGQQVTLSCSPISGHRSVSWYQQTPGQGLQFLFEYFSETQRNKGNFPGRFSGRQFSNSRSEMNVSTLELGDSALYLCASSPRLAGVYEQYFGPGTRLTVT.